The rows below give T cell receptor beta chains drawn from one sample of a study of spatial heterogeneity in lung cancer. TCRdb re-analysed the 5' RACE reads in MiXCR, keeping a single row per CDR3 protein. The sample includes around 110,000 distinct CDR3 sequences, roughly an eighth of them seen just once. Source: PBMCs, taken at follow-up. These receptors were taken from a male donor with early-stage non-small cell lung cancer. CDR3s include the opening cysteine and the closing phenylalanine or tryptophan. The order of the fields is J gene, CDR3 length, V gene, CDR3 protein.

>TRBJ2-2|15|TRBV20-1
CSAPAGGWNTGELFF
>TRBJ2-5|13|TRBV6-5
CASGTSGEETQYF
>TRBJ2-7|14|TRBV18
CASSPNLDSDEQYF
>TRBJ2-1|16|TRBV4-3
CASSQGSSGAYNEQFF
>TRBJ1-1|13|TRBV27
CASSPDRSTEAFF
>TRBJ1-2|13|TRBV11-2
CASSLAGGYGYTF
>TRBJ1-6|16|TRBV10-3
CAISESNQGTNSPLHF
>TRBJ1-1|16|TRBV10-3
CAIRKTGGAGNTEAFF
>TRBJ1-1|14|TRBV27
CASTTGTGNTEAFF
>TRBJ2-1|13|TRBV20-1
CSAREGQGNEQFF
>TRBJ2-7|16|TRBV24-1
CATSDPSRENYYEQYF
>TRBJ2-4|16|TRBV29-1
CSVGLAGVLAKNIQYF
>TRBJ1-5|15|TRBV2
CASSEAAYSNQPQHF
>TRBJ1-4|14|TRBV6-6
CASSNSGVGEKLFF
>TRBJ1-6|14|TRBV6-4
CASTASPGNSPLHF
>TRBJ1-1|15|TRBV6-1
CASSVHRGLNTEAFF
>TRBJ2-2|16|TRBV5-5
CASSLDPGPNTGELFF
>TRBJ2-2|15|TRBV7-3
CASSLGLFSTGELFF
>TRBJ2-7|16|TRBV7-9
CASSLDLAGAVHEQYF
>TRBJ2-5|15|TRBV6-5
CASRLQERLQETQYF
>TRBJ2-7|15|TRBV7-2
CASSLGTGGRLEQYF
>TRBJ2-5|14|TRBV7-3
CASSEIPGQETQYF
>TRBJ1-5|13|TRBV28
CASGTGDHQPQHF
>TRBJ1-2|13|TRBV19
CASSIEDQEGYTF
>TRBJ2-2|13|TRBV7-2
CASSLQGTGELFF
>TRBJ2-5|14|TRBV7-9
CASSSSGGTETQYF
>TRBJ2-5|17|TRBV12-3/TRBV12-4
CASPSPGIRWYQETQYF
>TRBJ1-3|15|TRBV3-1
CASSLGLHSGNTIYF
>TRBJ1-2|13|TRBV10-3
CAISEPGNYGYTF
>TRBJ2-5|15|TRBV5-1
CASSRPGQGQETQYF
>TRBJ2-1|19|TRBV10-3
CATGDGLAGGTGSYNEQFF